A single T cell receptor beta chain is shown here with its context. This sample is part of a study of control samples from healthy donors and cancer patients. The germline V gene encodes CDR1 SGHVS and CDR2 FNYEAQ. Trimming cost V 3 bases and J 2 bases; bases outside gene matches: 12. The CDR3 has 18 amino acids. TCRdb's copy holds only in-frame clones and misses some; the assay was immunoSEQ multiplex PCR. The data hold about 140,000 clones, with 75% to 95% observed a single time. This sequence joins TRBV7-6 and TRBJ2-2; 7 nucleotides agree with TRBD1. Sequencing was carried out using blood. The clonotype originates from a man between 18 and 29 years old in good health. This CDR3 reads CASSFTTSAGGNTGELFF. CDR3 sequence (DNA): TGTGCCAGCAGCTTTACAACGTCGGCAGGGGGTAACACCGGGGAGCTGTTTTTT.